One sample yielded the 19 T cell receptor beta chains listed below, sequenced in a study of T cells in Graves' hyperthyroidism and ophthalmopathy. Amplification yielded TCR beta CDR3 regions, with RNA transcripts as the source. Researchers ran a first-round RT-PCR on the TCR CDR3 using the HTBI primer set. TCRdb re-analysed the multiplex PCR reads in MiXCR, keeping a single row per CDR3 protein. The sample lists more than 350,000 distinct CDR3 sequences; approximately 14% were seen once. The source material was blood. The receptors were gathered from a woman aged 55 to 70 with Graves' ophthalmopathy.

The chain carries TRBV6-2 or TRBV6-3 and TRBJ2-3, with a weak D call TRBD2 (6 bases). The CDR3 has 15 amino acids. The ends were cut back, 8 bases at V and 2 bases at J, with 17 bases in the middle. CDR1 and CDR2 (germline): MNHEY, SVGEGT. The CDR3 reads CASRRGGKYTDTQYF. Written as DNA, the CDR3 is TGTGCCAGCCGGAGAGGAGGGAAGTACACAGATACGCAGTATTTT.

In this sample, this clonotype turned up many times. V gene TRBV5-1 combines with J gene TRBJ2-7; D remains unclear. The CDR3 covers 18 residues. Looked up from germline, CDR1 is SGHRS and CDR2 is YFSETQ. Trimming pared 0 bases from V and 0 bases from J, leaving 19 bases between. The CDR3 nucleotides are TGCGCCAGCAGCTTGGTCGTAGGCAGCAAGAAGCCCTCCTACGAGCAGTACTTC. Amino acid sequence: CASSLVVGSKKPSYEQYF.

Details on this clonotype: With a much larger clone just one base away, this may be a read error. The V and J genes are TRBV28 and TRBJ1-5, with D tentatively TRBD1 (5 bases). The CDR3 covers 13 residues. Germline values: CDR1 MDHEN, CDR2 SYDVKM. CDR3 coding DNA: TGTGCCAGCGGTTTACGGGGCCCCCAGCCCCAGCATTTT. Protein: CASGLRGPQPQHF.

At least ten counts were recorded for this clonotype. The chain uses TRBV11-2 and TRBJ2-1; a weak D match, TRBD2 (6 bases). Trimming stripped 10 bases from V and 4 bases from J, with 17 bases between. The CDR3 is 14 amino acids. The germline V gene encodes CDR1 SGHAT and CDR2 FQNNGV. Here the CDR3 reads CATLGRGLYNEQFF. The CDR3 DNA reads TGTGCCACTCTCGGGAGAGGGTTGTACAATGAGCAGTTCTTC.

This chain connects TRBV5-4 to TRBJ1-6; 7 positions agree with TRBD1. This CDR3 contains 15 residues. J was trimmed by 10 bases and V by 0 bases; bases with no gene match: 7. Per germline, CDR1 SGHNT and CDR2 YYREEE (reference sequence). CDR3 protein: CASSLGQAGGSPLHF. CDR3 DNA sequence: TGTGCCAGCAGCTTGGGACAGGCAGGGGGGTCACCCCTCCACTTT.

This clonotype has more than one count but fewer than ten. The chain carries TRBV7-9 and TRBJ2-5; 7 positions match TRBD1. Unmatched junction bases numbered 5, after V lost 1 base and J lost 9 bases. The germline gives CDR1 SEHNR, CDR2 FQNEAQ (reference sequence). The CDR3 runs to 13 residues. The CDR3 DNA is TGTGCCAGCAGCTTAGAACAGGGGATCCCCCAGTACTTC. This gives the protein CASSLEQGIPQYF. Full variable domain (rest looked up from reference TRBV7-9 and TRBJ2-5): DTGVSQNPRHKITKRGQNVTFRCDPISEHNRLYWYRQTLGQGPEFLTYFQNEAQLEKSRLLSDRFSAERPKGSFSTLEIQRTEQGDSAMYLCASSLEQGIPQYFGPGTRLLVL.

V gene TRBV5-8 combines with J gene TRBJ1-5; tentatively, D is TRBD1 (5 bases). This CDR3 spans 16 amino acids. Deletions cut 3 bases from V and 5 bases from J, with 18 bases between. CDR1 is SGHTS, CDR2 YDEGEE, per germline. In DNA form, the CDR3 reads TGTGCCAGCAGCTCTCGTCGGACACCACTTCATCAGCCCCAGCATTTT. Translating it yields CASSSRRTPLHQPQHF. Using reference TRBV5-8 and TRBJ1-5 for the parts outside the CDR3, the full variable domain is EAGVTQSPTHLIKTRGQQATLRCSPISGHTSVYWYQQALGLGLQFLLWYDEGEERNRGNFPPRFSGRQFPNYSSELNVNALELEDSALYLCASSSRRTPLHQPQHFGDGTRLSIL.

A note on this clonotype: A read error may account for a junction end that differs from germline. The chain couples TRBV2 to TRBJ2-7; TRBD2 agrees at 9 bases. Germline lookup yields CDR1 SNHLY and CDR2 FYNNEI. The CDR3 loop spans 11 amino acids. The CDR3 coding sequence is TGTGCCGGCAGACTAGCGGACGAGCAGTACTTC. It codes for CAGRLADEQYF.

This clonotype was seen a handful of times. The chain combines TRBV2 with TRBJ1-1; 8 bases are a match to TRBD1. The CDR3 covers 16 residues. V gave up 6 bases and J gave up 1 base; unmatched junction bases: 10. Germline V gene lookup returns CDR1 SNHLY and CDR2 FYNNEI. The CDR3 reads CASSPGQGVGNTEAFF. The CDR3 DNA follows: TGTGCCAGCAGCCCCGGACAGGGCGTCGGGAACACTGAAGCTTTCTTT.

This clonotype appeared a few times. A read error is possible here, since a much larger clone lies one base away. The chain uses TRBV30 and TRBJ2-2; a weak D match, TRBD2 (5 bases). CDR3 length: 11 amino acids. Germline values: CDR1 GTSNPN, CDR2 SVGIG (reference sequence). This chain's CDR3 is CAWSDTGELLF. The CDR3 bases are TGTGCCTGGAGCGACACCGGGGAGCTGCTTTTT. The variable domain in full, completed from reference TRBV30 and TRBJ2-2, reads SQTIHQWPATLVQPVGSPLSLECTVEGTSNPNLYWYRQAAGRGLQLLFYSVGIGQISSEVPQNLSASRPQDRQFILSSKKLLLSDSGFYLCAWSDTGELLFGEGSRLTVL.

This clonotype was seen many times. The V and J genes are TRBV18 and TRBJ1-1; D not resolved. V was trimmed by 3 bases and J by 8 bases, leaving 19 bases between them. The CDR3 covers 15 residues. Germline lookup yields CDR1 KGHSH and CDR2 LQKENI. CDR3 in DNA: TGTGCCAGCTCACCGTTGATGATAGGTCCCTCAGAAGCTTTCTTT. Its protein product is CASSPLMIGPSEAFF. Full variable domain (rest looked up from reference TRBV18 and TRBJ1-1): NAGVMQNPRHLVRRRGQEARLRCSPMKGHSHVYWYRQLPEEGLKFMVYLQKENIIDESGMPKERFSAEFPKEGPSILRIQQVVRGDSAAYFCASSPLMIGPSEAFFGQGTRLTVV.

This clonotype has only a few counts. The V gene is TRBV20-1, the J gene TRBJ1-1; D is undetermined. Germline CDR1 is DFQATT and CDR2 is SNEGSKA (reference sequence). The CDR3 consists of 13 residues. Deletions cut 7 bases from V and 6 bases from J, with 18 bases between. Here the CDR3 reads CSVINTPGSEAFF. CDR3 in DNA: TGCAGTGTCATTAATACCCCGGGCTCTGAAGCTTTCTTT.

This clonotype appeared a few times. The chain combines TRBV18 with TRBJ1-3, with a tentative D call TRBD1 (5 bases). V lost 3 bases, J lost 2 bases, and 11 bases lay in between. The CDR3 spans 15 residues. The germline gives CDR1 KGHSH, CDR2 LQKENI. CDR3 sequence reads: CASSPRGGTGNTIYF. DNA of the CDR3: TGTGCCAGCTCACCTAGGGGTGGAACTGGAAACACCATATATTTT.

This clonotype was seen at least ten times. The CDR3 sequence is CASSLDTSGRETGELFF. For the CDR3, the DNA is TGTGCCAGCAGTTTGGATACTAGCGGGAGGGAAACCGGGGAGCTGTTTTTT. V usage is TRBV28 and J usage is TRBJ2-2; 13 bases fit TRBD2. The germline gives CDR1 MDHEN, CDR2 SYDVKM. V gave up 3 bases and J gave up 5 bases; unmatched junction bases: 6. The CDR3 sequence is 17 residues long.

The J gene is TRBJ1-2, the V gene TRBV28; tentatively, D is TRBD1 (5 bases). The V and J ends lost 6 bases and 4 bases respectively, with 18 bases between them. The germline gives CDR1 MDHEN, CDR2 SYDVKM. CDR3 length equals 15 residues. The DNA for the CDR3 is TGTGCCAGCAGGCCCTCCACCGGGGCCCCCTATGGCTACACCTTC. This gives the protein CASRPSTGAPYGYTF.

This clonotype was counted at least ten times. This sequence joins TRBV2 and TRBJ2-6; D unresolved. Germline CDR1 SNHLY, CDR2 FYNNEI. Trimming took 3 bases from V and 2 from J, leaving 11 bases between them. The CDR3 has 16 residues. The chain's CDR3 is CASSDGLLAGANVLTF. Here the CDR3 DNA reads TGTGCCAGCAGTGATGGGCTCCTGGCTGGGGCCAACGTCCTGACTTTC.

Comments on this clonotype: Since a much larger clone is just one base distant, this may be a read error. The chain combines TRBV6-2 or TRBV6-3 with TRBJ2-1, with D perhaps being TRBD1 or TRBD2 (5 bases each). The V end was cut by 5 bases, the J end by 6 bases, with 17 bases between. This CDR3 is built from 15 residues. Germline V lookup: CDR1 MNHEY, CDR2 SVGEGT. The CDR3 reads CASSAGTEPPNEQFF. The CDR3 DNA sequence: TGTGCCAGCAGTGCCGGGACGGAGCCCCCCAATGAGCAGTTCTTC.

Only a few counts were recorded for this clonotype. The chain joins TRBV7-9 to TRBJ1-5, with 9 nucleotides matching TRBD1. V shed 0 bases, J shed 7 bases, and the junction held 1 base outside the gene matches. Per the germline V gene, CDR1 is SEHNR and CDR2 is FQNEAQ (reference sequence). This CDR3 has 14 amino acids. The CDR3 bases are TGTGCCAGCAGCTTAGCGGACAGGGGCCAGCCCCAGCATTTT. It translates to CASSLADRGQPQHF. Full variable domain (rest looked up from reference TRBV7-9 and TRBJ1-5): DTGVSQNPRHKITKRGQNVTFRCDPISEHNRLYWYRQTLGQGPEFLTYFQNEAQLEKSRLLSDRFSAERPKGSFSTLEIQRTEQGDSAMYLCASSLADRGQPQHFGDGTRLSIL.

This clonotype was recorded at least ten times. The V and J genes are TRBV7-3 and TRBJ2-1; 8 nucleotides line up with TRBD2. This CDR3 contains 17 residues. Germline V gives CDR1 SGHTA, CDR2 FQGTGA. V was clipped by 2 bases and J by 6 bases; unmatched bases: 12. The CDR3 DNA reads TGTGCCAGCAGCTTAGGGGGTTCCGGGACTAGAGGCAATGAGCAGTTCTTC. It specifies CASSLGGSGTRGNEQFF.